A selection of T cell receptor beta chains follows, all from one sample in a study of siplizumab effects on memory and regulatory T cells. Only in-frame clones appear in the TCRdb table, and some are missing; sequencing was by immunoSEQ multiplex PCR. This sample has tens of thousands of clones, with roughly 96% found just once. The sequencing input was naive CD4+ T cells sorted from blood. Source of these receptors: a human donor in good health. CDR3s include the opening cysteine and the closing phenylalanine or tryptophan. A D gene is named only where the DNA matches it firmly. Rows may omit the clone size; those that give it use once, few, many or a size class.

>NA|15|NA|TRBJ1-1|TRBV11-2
TGTGCCAGCAGCTTAGGTGTGGGGGGTAGGACTGAAGCTTTCTTT
CASSLGVGGRTEAFF
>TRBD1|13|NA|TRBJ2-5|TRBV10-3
TGTGCCATCACGGACAGGGTTGAGGAGACCCAGTACTTC
CAITDRVEETQYF
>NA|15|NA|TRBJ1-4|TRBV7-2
TGCGCCAGCAGCTTTTTATCGGGTTCTAATGAAAAACTGTTTTTT
CASSFLSGSNEKLFF
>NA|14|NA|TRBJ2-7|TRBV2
TGTGCCAGCAGCCCCAGGGTCTTAGAGTACGAGCAGTACTTC
CASSPRVLEYEQYF
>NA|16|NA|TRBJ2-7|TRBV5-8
TGTGCCAGCAGCTTGGTTGGAGGGGCTAACTCCTACGAGCAGTACTTC
CASSLVGGANSYEQYF
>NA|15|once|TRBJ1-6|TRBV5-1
TGCGCCAGCAGCCCCACAGGGAACCCCGATTCACCCCTCCACTTT
CASSPTGNPDSPLHF
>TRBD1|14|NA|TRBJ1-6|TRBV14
TGTGCCAGCAGCTCGACAGGGGGTAATTCACCCCTCCACTTT
CASSSTGGNSPLHF
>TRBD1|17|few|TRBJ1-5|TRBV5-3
TGTGCCAGAAGCTACCGGACAGGGAGTTATAGCAATCAGCCCCAGCATTTT
CARSYRTGSYSNQPQHF
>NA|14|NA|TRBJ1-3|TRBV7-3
TGTGCCAGCAGCCCTAGCGGGTTTGGAAACACCATATATTTT
CASSPSGFGNTIYF
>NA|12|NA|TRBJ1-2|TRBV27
TGTGCCAGCCGAGACGACGGCTATGGCTACACCTTC
CASRDDGYGYTF
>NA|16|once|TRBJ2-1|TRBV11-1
TGTGCCAGCAGCTCGACTCGGGACCCTGGGGGCAATGAGCAGTTCTTC
CASSSTRDPGGNEQFF
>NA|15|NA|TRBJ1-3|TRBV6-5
TGTGCCAGCAGTCGTCAGGGTTCAGCTGGAAACACCATATATTTT
CASSRQGSAGNTIYF
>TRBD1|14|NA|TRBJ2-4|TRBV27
TGTGCCAGCAGTTTGGGCAGGGGGCAAAACATTCAGTACTTC
CASSLGRGQNIQYF
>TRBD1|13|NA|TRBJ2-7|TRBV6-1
TGTGCCAGCAGTGGTTACAGGGGCTACGAGCAGTACTTC
CASSGYRGYEQYF
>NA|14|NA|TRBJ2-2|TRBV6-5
TGTGCCACCATCAGCCTAGTCTACGGCGGGGAGCTGTTTTTT
CATISLVYGGELFF
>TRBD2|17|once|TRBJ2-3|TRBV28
TGTGCCAGCAGTTTATGGGCAGCAGCGGGGGACTCAGATACGCAGTATTTT
CASSLWAAAGDSDTQYF
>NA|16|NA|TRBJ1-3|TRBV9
TGTGCCAGCAGCGTAGATGTGTTCGGCTCTGGAAACACCATATATTTT
CASSVDVFGSGNTIYF
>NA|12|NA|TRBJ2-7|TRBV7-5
TGTGTCAGCCGGGACAGGGGCTACGAGCAGTACTTC
CVSRDRGYEQYF
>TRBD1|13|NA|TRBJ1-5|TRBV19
TGTGCCAGTATAGACAGGGGCAATCAGCCCCAGCATTTT
CASIDRGNQPQHF
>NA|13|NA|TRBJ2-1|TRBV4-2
TGTGCCAGCAGCCAAGGCGGGACCAATGAGCAGTTCTTC
CASSQGGTNEQFF
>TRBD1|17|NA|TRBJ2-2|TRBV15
TGTGCCACCAGCAGTCACATCCCGGGACAGCACACCGGGGAGCTGTTTTTT
CATSSHIPGQHTGELFF
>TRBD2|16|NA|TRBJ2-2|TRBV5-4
TGTGCCAGCAGCTTGGGTGCTAGCGGGGGGGCCGGGGAGCTGTTTTTT
CASSLGASGGAGELFF
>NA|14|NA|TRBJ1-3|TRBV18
TGTGCCAGCTCAACACAGGGTTCTGGAAACACCATATATTTT
CASSTQGSGNTIYF
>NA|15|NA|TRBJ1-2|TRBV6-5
TGTGCCAGCAGTTACTCGAGCGGGGAATACTATGGCTACACCTTC
CASSYSSGEYYGYTF
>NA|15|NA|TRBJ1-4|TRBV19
TGTGCCAGTAGCGGTACAGCGAATACTAATGAAAAACTGTTTTTT
CASSGTANTNEKLFF
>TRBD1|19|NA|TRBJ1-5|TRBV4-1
TGCGCCAGCAGCCGCAAACAAAGCGGACAGGGAAATAGCAATCAGCCCCAGCATTTT
CASSRKQSGQGNSNQPQHF
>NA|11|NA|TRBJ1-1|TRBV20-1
TGCAGTGCAGGGGGGATAACTGAAGCTTTCTTT
CSAGGITEAFF
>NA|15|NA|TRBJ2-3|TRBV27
TGTGCCAGCAGTTCCACACGGACTATGGGTAGTACGCAGTATTTT
CASSSTRTMGSTQYF
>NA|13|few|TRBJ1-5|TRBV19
TGTGCCAGTAGTACCAGTACCTATCAGCCCCAGCATTTT
CASSTSTYQPQHF
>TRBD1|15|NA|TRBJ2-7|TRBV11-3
TGTGCCAGCAGCTTAGCGGGGACAGGGATCCACGAGCAGTACTTC
CASSLAGTGIHEQYF
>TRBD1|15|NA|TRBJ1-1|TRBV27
TGTGCCAGCAGCCCCAGGGACAGGTTGAACACTGAAGCTTTCTTT
CASSPRDRLNTEAFF
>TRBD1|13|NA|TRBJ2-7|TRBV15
TGTGCCACCAGCATTGACAGGGGCTACGAGCAGTACTTC
CATSIDRGYEQYF
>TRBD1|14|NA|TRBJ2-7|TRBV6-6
TGTGCCAGCAGTGAGCGACAGGGCTCCTACGAGCAGTACTTC
CASSERQGSYEQYF
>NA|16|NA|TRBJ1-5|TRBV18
TGTGCCAGCTCAATGGATGGAACGTTGTGGACTCAGCCCCAGCATTTT
CASSMDGTLWTQPQHF
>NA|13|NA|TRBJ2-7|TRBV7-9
TGTGCCAGCAGCCCCCCACAGGGCTACGAGCAGTACTTC
CASSPPQGYEQYF
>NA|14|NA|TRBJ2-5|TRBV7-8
TGTGCCAGCAGCTTAAGGGAGGACCAAGAGACCCAGTACTTC
CASSLREDQETQYF
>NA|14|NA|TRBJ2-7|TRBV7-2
TGTGCCAGCAGCTTGGGCGGGACCCTGTACGAGCAGTACTTC
CASSLGGTLYEQYF